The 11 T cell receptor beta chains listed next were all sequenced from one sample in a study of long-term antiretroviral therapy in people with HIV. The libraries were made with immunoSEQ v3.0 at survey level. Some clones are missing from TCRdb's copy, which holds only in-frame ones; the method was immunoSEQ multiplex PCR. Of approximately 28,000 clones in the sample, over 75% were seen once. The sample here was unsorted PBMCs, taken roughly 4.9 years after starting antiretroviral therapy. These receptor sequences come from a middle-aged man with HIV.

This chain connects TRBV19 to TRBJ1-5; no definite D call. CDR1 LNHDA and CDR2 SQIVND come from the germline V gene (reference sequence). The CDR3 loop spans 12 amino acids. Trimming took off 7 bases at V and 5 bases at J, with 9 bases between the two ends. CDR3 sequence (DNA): TGTGCCAGTAAAACCAGAGATCAGCCCCAGCATTTT. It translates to CASKTRDQPQHF.

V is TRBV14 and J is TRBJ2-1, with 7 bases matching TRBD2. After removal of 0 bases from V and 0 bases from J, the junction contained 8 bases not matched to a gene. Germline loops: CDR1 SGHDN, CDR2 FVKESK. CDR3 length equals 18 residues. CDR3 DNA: TGTGCCAGCAGCCAAGATAGCGGGTCCCCTTTCTCCTACAATGAGCAGTTCTTC. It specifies CASSQDSGSPFSYNEQFF.

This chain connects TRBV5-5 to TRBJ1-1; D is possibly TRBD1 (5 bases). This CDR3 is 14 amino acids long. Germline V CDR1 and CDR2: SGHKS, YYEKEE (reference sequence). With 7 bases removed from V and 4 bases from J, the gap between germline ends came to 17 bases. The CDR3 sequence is CASRTDWGGTEAFF. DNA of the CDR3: TGTGCCAGCCGTACAGACTGGGGGGGCACTGAAGCTTTCTTT.

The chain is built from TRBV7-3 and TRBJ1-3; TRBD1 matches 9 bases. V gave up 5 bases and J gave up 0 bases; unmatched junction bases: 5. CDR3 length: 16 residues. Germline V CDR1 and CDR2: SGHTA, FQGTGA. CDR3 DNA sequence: TGTGCCAGCAGCGCCACAGGGGGCTTCTCTGGAAACACCATATATTTT. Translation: CASSATGGFSGNTIYF.

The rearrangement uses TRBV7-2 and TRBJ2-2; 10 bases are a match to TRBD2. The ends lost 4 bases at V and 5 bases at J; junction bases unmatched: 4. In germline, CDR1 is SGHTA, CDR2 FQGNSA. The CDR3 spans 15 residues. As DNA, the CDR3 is TGTGCCAGCAGCTCTAGCGGGAGACGTACCGGGGAGCTGTTTTTT. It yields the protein CASSSSGRRTGELFF.

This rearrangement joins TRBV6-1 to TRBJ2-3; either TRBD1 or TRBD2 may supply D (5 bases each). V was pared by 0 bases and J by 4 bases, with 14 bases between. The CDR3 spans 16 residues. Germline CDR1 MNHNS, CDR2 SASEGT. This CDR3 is CASSEAVTLGADTQYF. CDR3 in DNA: TGTGCCAGCAGTGAAGCGGTGACACTAGGGGCAGATACGCAGTATTTT.

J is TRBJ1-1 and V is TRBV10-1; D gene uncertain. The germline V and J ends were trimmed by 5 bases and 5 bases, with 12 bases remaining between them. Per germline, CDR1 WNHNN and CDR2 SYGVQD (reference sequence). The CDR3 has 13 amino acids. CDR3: CASSSGLGTEAFF. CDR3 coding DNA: TGCGCCAGCAGTTCTGGGTTAGGGACTGAAGCTTTCTTT.

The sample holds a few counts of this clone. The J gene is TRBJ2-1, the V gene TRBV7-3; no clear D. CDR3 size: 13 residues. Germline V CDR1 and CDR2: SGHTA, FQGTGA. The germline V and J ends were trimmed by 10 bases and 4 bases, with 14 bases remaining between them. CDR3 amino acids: CAISLSVYNEQFF. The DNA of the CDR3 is TGTGCCATCTCTCTCTCGGTATACAATGAGCAGTTCTTC.

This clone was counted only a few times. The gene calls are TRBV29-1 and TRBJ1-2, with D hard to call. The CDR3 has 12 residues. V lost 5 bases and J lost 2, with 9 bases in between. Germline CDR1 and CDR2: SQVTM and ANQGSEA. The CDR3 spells CSVPLGNYGYTF. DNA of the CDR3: TGCAGCGTTCCTCTGGGGAACTATGGCTACACCTTC.

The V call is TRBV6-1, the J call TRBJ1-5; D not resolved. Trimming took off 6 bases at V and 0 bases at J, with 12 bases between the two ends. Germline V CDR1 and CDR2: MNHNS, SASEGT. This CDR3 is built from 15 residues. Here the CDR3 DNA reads TGTGCCAGCAGCGACGGGAACGATAGCAATCAGCCCCAGCATTTT. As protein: CASSDGNDSNQPQHF.

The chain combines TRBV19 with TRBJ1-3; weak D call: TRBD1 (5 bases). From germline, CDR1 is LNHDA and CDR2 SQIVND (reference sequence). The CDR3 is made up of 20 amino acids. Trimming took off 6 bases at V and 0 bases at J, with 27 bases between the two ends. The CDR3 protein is CASSPVTGLLSTASGNTIYF. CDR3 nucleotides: TGTGCCAGTAGCCCAGTAACGGGACTCCTCTCTACCGCCTCTGGAAACACCATATATTTT.